This T cell receptor beta chain was found in a study of blood T cell repertoires in COVID-19. About the research overall: The United States, Italy and Spain supplied acute and convalescent COVID-19 samples.

Germline V CDR1 and CDR2: ENHRY, SYGVKD. The J segment lost 4 bases and the V segment lost 2 bases, leaving 12 bases of the junction unmatched. The CDR3 extends over 17 amino acids. Seattle patients were enrolled during active infection and followed longitudinally. Under the authors' procedure: Reference gene primer amplification in the assay estimated nucleated cell counts. TCRdb's table, derived via immunoSEQ multiplex PCR, lists solely in-frame clones and lacks some. V, J and clone size reflect that table, while D and trimming were determined from the DNA. The sample records some 150,000 clones, 80% to 85% being singletons.

This receptor was taken from a woman in her 70s with COVID-19, enrolled during active disease. V is TRBV10-3 and J is TRBJ2-3, with 7 bases identical to TRBD2. The specimen was peripheral blood. CDR3 bases: TGTGCCATCAGTGAGGGTTCGGGGGAGGGAAGTCCAGATACGCAGTATTTT. Amino acid sequence: CAISEGSGEGSPDTQYF.